The TCR beta chain described here comes from a study of blood T cell repertoires in COVID-19. Sequencing used immunoSEQ multiplex PCR; TCRdb keeps in-frame clones, though not all of them. The repertoire holds around 260,000 clones, with roughly 80% as singletons. The sample comprised peripheral blood. The clonotype originates from a man between 60 and 75 years old with acute or convalescent COVID-19.

CDR3 residues: CASSFSNTDTQYF. CDR3 DNA sequence: TGTGCCAGCAGTTTTTCCAACACAGATACGCAGTATTTT. The chain uses TRBV27 and TRBJ2-3; D gene uncertain. V lost 3 bases and J lost 2, with 6 bases in between. CDR1 and CDR2 from the germline V gene are MNHEY and SMNVEV (reference sequence). CDR3 length equals 13 residues.